The clone carrying this T cell receptor (beta chain) was observed a handful of times. The antigen remains undetermined. The data originate from a study of T cells after yellow fever vaccination. Germline CDR1 DFQATT, CDR2 SNEGSKA (reference sequence). Between the trimmed V and J ends, which lost 6 bases and 6 bases, there was a span of 18 bases. CDR3 size: 14 residues. Notes on the study in general: In post-booster samples, most primary-vaccination clones reappeared (about 96% CD4, roughly 88% CD8). Researchers noted that a small share of clonotypes showed up in both CD4 and CD8 compartments.

Via MiXCR, TCRdb re-called the 5' RACE reads, giving one row per CDR3 protein. The sample records about 320,000 distinct CDR3 sequences, around 7% being singletons. V and J are TRBV20-1 and TRBJ2-1, with D perhaps matching TRBD1 (6 bases). The source is a man younger than 35 who received the YFV17D yellow fever vaccine. This specimen consisted of PBMCs, obtained about 49 days after the first yellow fever vaccination. The CDR3 DNA follows: TGCAGTGCCCCTCGGGTCAGCAGGGGCAATGAGCAGTTCTTC. Residues: CSAPRVSRGNEQFF.